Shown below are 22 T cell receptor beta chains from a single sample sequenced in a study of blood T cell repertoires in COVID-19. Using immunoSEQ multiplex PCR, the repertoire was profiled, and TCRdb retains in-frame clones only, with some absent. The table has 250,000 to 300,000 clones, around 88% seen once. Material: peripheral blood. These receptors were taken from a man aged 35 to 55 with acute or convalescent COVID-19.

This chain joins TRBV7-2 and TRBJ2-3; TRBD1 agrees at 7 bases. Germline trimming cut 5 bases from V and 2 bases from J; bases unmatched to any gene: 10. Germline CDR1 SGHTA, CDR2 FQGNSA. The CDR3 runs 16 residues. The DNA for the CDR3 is TGTGCCAGCAGCCCCTTCCAGGGGGTCCCCACAGATACGCAGTATTTT. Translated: CASSPFQGVPTDTQYF.

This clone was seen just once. The CDR3 nucleotides read TGTGCCAGCAGTTCGGGAGGCACTGAAGCTTTCTTT. Its translation is CASSSGGTEAFF. J is TRBJ1-1 and V is TRBV27; D is unclear. Germline CDR1 reads MNHEY; CDR2 reads SMNVEV (reference sequence). V lost 4 bases and J 4 bases, leaving 7 bases between the germline ends. The CDR3 totals 12 residues.

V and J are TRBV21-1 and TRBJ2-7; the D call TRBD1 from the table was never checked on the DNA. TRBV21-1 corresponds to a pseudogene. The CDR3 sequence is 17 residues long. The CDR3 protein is CASSKKGDGQVGYEQYF. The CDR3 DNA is TGTGCCAGCAGCAAAAAGGGGGACGGACAGGTAGGCTACGAGCAGTACTTC.

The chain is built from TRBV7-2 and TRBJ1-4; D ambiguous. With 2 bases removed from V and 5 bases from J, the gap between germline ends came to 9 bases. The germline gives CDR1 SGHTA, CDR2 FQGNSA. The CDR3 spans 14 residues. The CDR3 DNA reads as TGTGCCAGCAGCTTAAGGTTACAGAATGAAAAACTGTTTTTT. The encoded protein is CASSLRLQNEKLFF.

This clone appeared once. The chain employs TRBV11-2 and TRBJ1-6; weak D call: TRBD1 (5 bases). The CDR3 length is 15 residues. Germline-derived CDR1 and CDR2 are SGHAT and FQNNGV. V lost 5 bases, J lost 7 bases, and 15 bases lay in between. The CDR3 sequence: CASSHPGEGNSPLHF. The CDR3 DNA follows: TGTGCCAGCAGCCACCCGGGGGAGGGAAATTCACCCCTCCACTTT.

The CDR3 DNA is TGTGCCAGCAGCTATTTATACGAGCAGTACTTC. Translation gives CASSYLYEQYF. The chain has TRBV7-9 and TRBJ2-7; D is uncertain. Trimming shortened V by 4 bases and J by 4 bases, and 5 bases separated the two germline ends. Germline CDR1 SEHNR, CDR2 FQNEAQ (reference sequence). The CDR3 has 11 amino acids.

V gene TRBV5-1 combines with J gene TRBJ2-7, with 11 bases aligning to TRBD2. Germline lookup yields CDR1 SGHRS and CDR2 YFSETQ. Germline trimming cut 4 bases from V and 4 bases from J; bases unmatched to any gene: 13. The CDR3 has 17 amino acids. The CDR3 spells CASSPVAGGLIMYEQYF. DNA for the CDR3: TGCGCCAGCAGCCCTGTAGCGGGGGGGCTCATTATGTACGAGCAGTACTTC.

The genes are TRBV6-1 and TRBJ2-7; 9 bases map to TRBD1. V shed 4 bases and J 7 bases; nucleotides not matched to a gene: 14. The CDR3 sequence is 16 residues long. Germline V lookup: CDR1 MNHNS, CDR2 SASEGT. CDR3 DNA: TGTGCCAGCAGTGCTATATCCGGGACAGGGAATAGGGAGCAGTACTTC. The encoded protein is CASSAISGTGNREQYF.

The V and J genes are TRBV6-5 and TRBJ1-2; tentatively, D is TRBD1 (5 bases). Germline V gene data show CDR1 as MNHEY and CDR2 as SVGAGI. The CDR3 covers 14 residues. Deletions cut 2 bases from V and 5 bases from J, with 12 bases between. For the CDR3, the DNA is TGTGCCAGCAGTTACGACCGTCAGGGTTATGGCTACACCTTC. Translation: CASSYDRQGYGYTF.

The CDR3 coding sequence is TGCAGCGTTGAAGGGGGACAGGATACTAACTATGGCTACACCTTC. Its translation: CSVEGGQDTNYGYTF. This chain uses TRBV29-1 with TRBJ1-2, with TRBD1 matching over 8 bases. Looked up from germline, CDR1 is SQVTM and CDR2 is ANQGSEA. The trim removed 1 base at V and 0 bases at J, leaving 4 bases unmatched. The CDR3 is 15 residues long. The whole variable domain, remainder taken from reference TRBV29-1 and TRBJ1-2, is SAVISQKPSRDICQRGTSLTIQCQVDSQVTMMFWYRQQPGQSLTLIATANQGSEATYESGFVIDKFPISRPNLTFSTLTVSNMSPEDSSIYLCSVEGGQDTNYGYTFGSGTRLTVV.

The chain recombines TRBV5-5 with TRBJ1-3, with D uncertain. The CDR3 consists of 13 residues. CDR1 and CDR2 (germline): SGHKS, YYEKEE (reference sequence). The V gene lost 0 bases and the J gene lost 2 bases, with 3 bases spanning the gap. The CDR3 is CASSLAAGNTIYF. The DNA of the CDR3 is TGTGCCAGCAGCTTGGCAGCTGGAAACACCATATATTTT. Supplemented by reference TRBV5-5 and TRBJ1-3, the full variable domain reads DAGVTQSPTHLIKTRGQQVTLRCSPISGHKSVSWYQQVLGQGPQFIFQYYEKEERGRGNFPDRFSARQFPNYSSELNVNALLLGDSALYLCASSLAAGNTIYFGEGSWLTVV.

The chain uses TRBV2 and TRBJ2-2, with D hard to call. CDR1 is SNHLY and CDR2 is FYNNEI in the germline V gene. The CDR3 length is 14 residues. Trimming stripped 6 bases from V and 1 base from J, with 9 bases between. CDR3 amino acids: CASRRGENTGELFF. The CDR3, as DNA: TGTGCCAGCAGGAGAGGAGAGAACACCGGGGAGCTGTTTTTT. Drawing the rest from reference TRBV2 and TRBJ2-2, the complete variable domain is EPEVTQTPSHQVTQMGQEVILRCVPISNHLYFYWYRQILGQKVEFLVSFYNNEISEKSEIFDDQFSVERPDGSNFTLKIRSTKLEDSAMYFCASRRGENTGELFFGEGSRLTVL.

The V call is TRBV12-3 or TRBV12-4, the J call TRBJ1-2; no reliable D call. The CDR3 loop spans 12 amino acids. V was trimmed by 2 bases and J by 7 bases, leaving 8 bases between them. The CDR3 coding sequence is TGTGCCAGCAGTTTATCCCTCGGTGGCTACACCTTC. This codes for CASSLSLGGYTF.

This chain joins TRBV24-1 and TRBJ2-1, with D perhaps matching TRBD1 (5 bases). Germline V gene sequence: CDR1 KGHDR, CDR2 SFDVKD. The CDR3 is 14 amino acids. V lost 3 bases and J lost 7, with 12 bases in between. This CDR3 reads CATSDPSTVNEQFF. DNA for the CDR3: TGTGCCACCAGTGATCCATCGACAGTAAATGAGCAGTTCTTC.

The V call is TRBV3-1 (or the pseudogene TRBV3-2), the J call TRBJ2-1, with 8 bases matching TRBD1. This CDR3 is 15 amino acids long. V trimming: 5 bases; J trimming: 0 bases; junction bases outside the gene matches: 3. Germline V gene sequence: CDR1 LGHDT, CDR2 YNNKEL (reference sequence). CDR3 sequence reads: CASSGDRSSYNEQFF. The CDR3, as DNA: TGTGCCAGCAGCGGGGACAGGAGCTCCTACAATGAGCAGTTCTTC.

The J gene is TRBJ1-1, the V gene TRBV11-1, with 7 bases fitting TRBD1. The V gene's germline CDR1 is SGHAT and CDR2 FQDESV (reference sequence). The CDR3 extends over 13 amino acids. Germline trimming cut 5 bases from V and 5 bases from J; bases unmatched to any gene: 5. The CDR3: CASSPRQGTEAFF. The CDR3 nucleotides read TGTGCCAGCAGCCCAAGACAGGGAACTGAAGCTTTCTTT.

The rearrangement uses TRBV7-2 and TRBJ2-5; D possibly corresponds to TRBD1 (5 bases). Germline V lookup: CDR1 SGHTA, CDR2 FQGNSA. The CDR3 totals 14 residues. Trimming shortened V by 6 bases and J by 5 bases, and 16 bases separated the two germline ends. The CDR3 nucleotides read TGTGCCAGCAGTCCGGACACGGCCGGTGAGACCCAGTACTTC. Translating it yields CASSPDTAGETQYF.

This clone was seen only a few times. CDR3 DNA: TGTGCCACCAGCAGAGCCCTGGACAGGACAGAGCAGTTCTTC. Protein sequence: CATSRALDRTEQFF. The chain has TRBV15 and TRBJ2-1; TRBD1 aligns across 7 bases. Looked up from germline, CDR1 is LNHNV and CDR2 is YYDKDF (reference sequence). The CDR3 spans 14 residues. Germline trimming cut 1 base from V and 10 bases from J; bases unmatched to any gene: 7. Variable domain in full (rest from reference TRBV15 and TRBJ2-1): DAMVIQNPRYQVTQFGKPVTLSCSQTLNHNVMYWYQQKSSQAPKLLFHYYDKDFNNEADTPDNFQSRRPNTSFCFLDIRSPGLGDTAMYLCATSRALDRTEQFFGPGTRLTVL.

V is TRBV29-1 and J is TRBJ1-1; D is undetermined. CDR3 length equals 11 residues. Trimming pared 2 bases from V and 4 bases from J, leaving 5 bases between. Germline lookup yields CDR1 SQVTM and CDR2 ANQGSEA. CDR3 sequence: CSVETGTEAFF. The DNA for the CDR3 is TGCAGCGTTGAAACCGGCACTGAAGCTTTCTTT. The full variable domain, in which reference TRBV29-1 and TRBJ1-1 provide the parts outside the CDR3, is SAVISQKPSRDICQRGTSLTIQCQVDSQVTMMFWYRQQPGQSLTLIATANQGSEATYESGFVIDKFPISRPNLTFSTLTVSNMSPEDSSIYLCSVETGTEAFFGQGTRLTVV.

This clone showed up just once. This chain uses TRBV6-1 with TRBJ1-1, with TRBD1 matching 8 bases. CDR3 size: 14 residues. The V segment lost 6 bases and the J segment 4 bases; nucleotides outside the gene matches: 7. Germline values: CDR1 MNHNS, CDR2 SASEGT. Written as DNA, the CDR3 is TGTGCCAGCAGAGAGACGACAGGGGTCACTGAAGCTTTCTTT. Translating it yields CASRETTGVTEAFF.

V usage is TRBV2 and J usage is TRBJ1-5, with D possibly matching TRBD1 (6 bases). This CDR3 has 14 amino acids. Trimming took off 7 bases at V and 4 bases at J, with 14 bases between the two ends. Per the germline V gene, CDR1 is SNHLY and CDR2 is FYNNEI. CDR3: CASNPQGLNQPQHF. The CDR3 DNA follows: TGTGCCAGCAACCCACAGGGTTTAAATCAGCCCCAGCATTTT.

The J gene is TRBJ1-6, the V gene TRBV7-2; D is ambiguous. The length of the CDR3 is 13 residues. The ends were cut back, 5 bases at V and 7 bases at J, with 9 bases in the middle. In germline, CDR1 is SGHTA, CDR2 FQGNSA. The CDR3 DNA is TGTGCCAGCAGCCCCGATACAAATTCACCCCTCCACTTT. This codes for CASSPDTNSPLHF.